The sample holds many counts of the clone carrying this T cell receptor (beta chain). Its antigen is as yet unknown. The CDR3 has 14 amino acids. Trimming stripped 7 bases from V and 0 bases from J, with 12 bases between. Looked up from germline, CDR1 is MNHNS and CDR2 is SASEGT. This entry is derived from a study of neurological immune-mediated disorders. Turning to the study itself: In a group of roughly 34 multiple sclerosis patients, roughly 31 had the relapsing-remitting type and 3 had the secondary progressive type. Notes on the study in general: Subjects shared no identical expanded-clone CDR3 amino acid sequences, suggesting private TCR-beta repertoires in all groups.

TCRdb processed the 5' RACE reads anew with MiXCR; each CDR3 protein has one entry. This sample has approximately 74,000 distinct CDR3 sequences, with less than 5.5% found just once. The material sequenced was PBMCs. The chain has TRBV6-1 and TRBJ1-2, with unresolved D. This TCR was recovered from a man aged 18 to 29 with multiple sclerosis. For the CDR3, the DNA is TGTGCCAGCATCCGATTACCAACTAACTATGGCTACACCTTC. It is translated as CASIRLPTNYGYTF.